This T cell receptor (beta chain) was identified during a study of blood T cell repertoires in COVID-19. Study-level information: Italy, Spain and the United States were the sources of the convalescent and acute COVID-19 samples. Sample material is recorded as cDNA or gDNA derived from T cells, B-cell-depleted T cells, or PBMCs.

Original processing notes: Amplification with reference gene primers provided the estimates of nucleated cell counts. The assay was immunoSEQ multiplex PCR, and TCRdb's table has in-frame clones only and misses some. V, J and clone size are taken as reported in that table, and D and trimming were inferred from the DNA itself. The sample consists of about 65,000 clones, about 94% of them appearing once. The CDR3 runs to 13 residues. Germline lookup yields CDR1 LNHDA and CDR2 SQIVND (reference sequence). Between the trimmed V and J ends, which lost 6 bases and 4 bases, there was a span of 11 bases. J is TRBJ2-3 and V is TRBV19; D may be TRBD2 (6 bases). The sequenced sample was peripheral blood. The clonotype was recovered from a man between 65 and 85 years old with active COVID-19. The CDR3 sequence is CASRLAAADTQYF. CDR3 in DNA: TGTGCCAGTAGACTAGCTGCAGCAGATACGCAGTATTTT.